The 28 T cell receptor beta chains listed next were all sequenced from one sample in a study of graft-versus-host responses after intestinal transplantation. Sequencing was performed with immunoSEQ multiplex PCR; in TCRdb, only in-frame clones are kept and a portion is missing. The table includes 11,000 or so clones, just over 90% detected once. Time point here: postoperative day 105 after intestinal transplantation (dayNNNN = postoperative day). The sample consisted of PBMCs, taken 105 days after intestinal transplantation. The receptors were gathered from a human patient who received an intestinal transplant, so some T cells may come from the graft donor.

The chain carries TRBV27 and TRBJ2-1; 9 positions match TRBD1. The CDR3 is 14 amino acids. Germline loops: CDR1 MNHEY, CDR2 SMNVEV (reference sequence). After removal of 6 bases from V and 12 bases from J, the junction contained 12 bases not matched to a gene. DNA of the CDR3: TGTGCCAGCAGATCGGGGACAGGGATTATCCGGCAGTTCTTC. This codes for CASRSGTGIIRQFF.

V gene TRBV5-4 combines with J gene TRBJ2-5; TRBD1 might be the D (5 bases). Germline CDR1 reads SGHNT; CDR2 reads YYREEE (reference sequence). This CDR3 comprises 13 residues. Trimming removed 3 bases from V and 2 bases from J, with 8 bases in between. The CDR3 sequence is CASSSTVQETQYF. As DNA, the CDR3 is TGTGCCAGCAGCTCGACAGTACAAGAGACCCAGTACTTC.

This clone has only one observation. The J gene is TRBJ1-2, the V gene TRBV29-1; D is unclear. V was pared by 0 bases and J by 4 bases, with 12 bases between. This CDR3 contains 14 residues. The germline CDR1 and CDR2 sequences are SQVTM and ANQGSEA. Written as DNA, the CDR3 is TGCAGCGTTGAAGATCGGTTGGGTTCCTATGGCTACACCTTC. It translates to CSVEDRLGSYGYTF.

The genes are TRBV19 and TRBJ1-5; no firm D call. The CDR3 is 17 amino acids. Deletions cut 2 bases from V and 0 bases from J, with 14 bases between. Germline CDR1 LNHDA, CDR2 SQIVND (reference sequence). CDR3: CASSIRDWAYSNQPQHF. The CDR3 DNA sequence: TGTGCCAGTAGTATACGAGACTGGGCCTATAGCAATCAGCCCCAGCATTTT.

V is TRBV9 and J is TRBJ1-2; D call uncertain. This CDR3 region has 12 residues. V was pared by 5 bases and J by 3 bases, with 8 bases between. Germline assignment: CDR1 SGDLS and CDR2 YYNGEE. CDR3 protein: CASRGDHYGYTF. CDR3 sequence (DNA): TGTGCCAGCAGGGGCGACCACTATGGCTACACCTTC.

The rearrangement links TRBV6-6 to TRBJ2-3, with 11 bases fitting TRBD2. The CDR3 totals 15 residues. Germline V gives CDR1 MNHNY, CDR2 SVGAGI (reference sequence). J lost 5 bases, V lost 7 bases, and 8 bases had no gene match. The CDR3 is CASIRSGRGGDTQYF. The CDR3 DNA follows: TGTGCCAGCATTCGTAGCGGGAGGGGGGGAGATACGCAGTATTTT.

This clone was recorded only once. The chain is built from TRBV7-9 and TRBJ2-4; the D gene is possibly TRBD1 (5 bases). From germline, CDR1 is SEHNR and CDR2 FQNEAQ (reference sequence). The CDR3 has 17 residues. V was trimmed by 5 bases and J by 2 bases, leaving 19 bases between them. CDR3 in DNA: TGTGCCAGCAGCCAGAGATGGAGAGACAGCTCCAAAAACATTCAGTACTTC. The encoded protein is CASSQRWRDSSKNIQYF.

The CDR3 region is CASSSPYRDINEKLFF. The CDR3 DNA reads as TGTGCCAGCAGCTCACCCTACCGGGACATTAATGAAAAACTGTTTTTT. The V and J genes are TRBV7-9 and TRBJ1-4; tentatively, D is TRBD1 (6 bases). Germline CDR1 reads SEHNR; CDR2 reads FQNEAQ (reference sequence). The V and J ends lost 4 bases and 4 bases respectively, with 16 bases between them. The CDR3 has 16 residues.

The CDR3 sequence: CASSLVGAGGSYEQYF. In nucleotides, the CDR3 is TGTGCCAGCAGCTTAGTCGGAGCAGGGGGCTCCTACGAGCAGTACTTC. The rearrangement uses TRBV7-6 and TRBJ2-7; 7 bases align to TRBD1. Germline V lookup: CDR1 SGHVS, CDR2 FNYEAQ. The CDR3 extends over 16 amino acids. V lost 1 base and J lost 0; bases outside the gene matches: 6.

The chain recombines TRBV7-9 with TRBJ2-5, with 8 nucleotides matching TRBD2. The V and J ends lost 3 bases and 2 bases, in that order; junction bases with no gene match: 5. Germline CDR1 and CDR2: SEHNR and FQNEAQ (reference sequence). The CDR3 consists of 15 residues. The CDR3 loop is CASSLASGGQETQYF. The CDR3 bases are TGTGCCAGCAGCTTGGCGAGCGGGGGACAAGAGACCCAGTACTTC.

V and J are TRBV7-7 and TRBJ2-7; D tentatively reads TRBD1 or TRBD2 (6 bases each). The CDR3 length is 10 residues. Deletions cut 6 bases from V and 11 bases from J, with 11 bases between. CDR1 SSHAT and CDR2 FNYEAQ come from the germline V gene (reference sequence). CDR3 loop: CASSVRGEYF. CDR3 DNA sequence: TGTGCCAGCAGTGTAAGGGGGGAGTACTTC.

The rearrangement uses TRBV10-2 and TRBJ2-5; TRBD2 might be the D (6 bases). Deletions cut 8 bases from V and 4 bases from J, with 14 bases between. CDR1 is WSHSY and CDR2 is SAAADI in the germline V gene. CDR3 length: 13 residues. The CDR3 protein is CASRSGTSETQYF. The CDR3 DNA is TGCGCCAGCCGCTCAGGGACTTCAGAGACCCAGTACTTC.

The J gene is TRBJ2-5, the V gene TRBV5-1; D uncertain. Trimming took off 5 bases at V and 0 bases at J, with 11 bases between the two ends. CDR1 is SGHRS, CDR2 YFSETQ, per germline. This CDR3 is built from 14 residues. CDR3 in amino acids: CASREFADQETQYF. The CDR3 nucleotides are TGCGCCAGCAGAGAATTCGCGGACCAAGAGACCCAGTACTTC.

This rearrangement joins TRBV19 to TRBJ1-6; D might be TRBD1 (6 bases). CDR1 and CDR2 (germline): LNHDA, SQIVND (reference sequence). This CDR3 has 17 amino acids. V was trimmed by 5 bases and J by 1 base, leaving 15 bases between them. Here the CDR3 DNA reads TGTGCCAGTAGTGGGCAGGGGCGGACGTCCTATAATTCACCCCTCCACTTT. It specifies CASSGQGRTSYNSPLHF.

The rearrangement links TRBV4-1 to TRBJ2-2; TRBD1 matches 10 bases. The trim removed 3 bases at V and 3 bases at J, leaving 10 bases unmatched. Germline V CDR1 and CDR2: MGHRA, YSYEKL. The CDR3 has 18 amino acids. The CDR3 is CASSQRPRDRGYTGELFF. DNA for the CDR3: TGCGCCAGCAGCCAGCGCCCCCGGGACAGGGGCTACACCGGGGAGCTGTTTTTT.

This rearrangement joins TRBV23-1 to TRBJ1-2; D is possibly TRBD1 (5 bases). TRBV23-1 is assigned to the ORF class and has an uncertain function. CDR3 length: 16 amino acids. V lost 0 bases and J 6 bases, leaving 17 bases between the germline ends. The CDR3 protein is CASSQSPPGKGDGYTF. The CDR3 DNA follows: TGCGCCAGCAGTCAATCGCCGCCAGGGAAAGGAGATGGCTACACCTTC.

J is TRBJ2-7 and V is TRBV5-4; the D is unclear. Per germline, CDR1 SGHNT and CDR2 YYREEE (reference sequence). V lost 4 bases, J lost 0 bases, and 11 bases lay in between. The CDR3 is 14 amino acids. CDR3 sequence: CASSDPQNSYEQYF. For the CDR3, the DNA is TGTGCCAGCAGCGATCCACAGAACTCCTACGAGCAGTACTTC.

CDR3 nucleotide sequence: TGTGCCAGCAGCCCCCTAGGGGGGCCCGCGGGGGATACGCAGTATTTT. This encodes CASSPLGGPAGDTQYF. V usage is TRBV7-6 and J usage is TRBJ2-3, with D possibly being TRBD1 or TRBD2 (6 bases each). Germline CDR1 and CDR2: SGHVS and FNYEAQ. The CDR3 totals 16 residues. Trimming took 5 bases from V and 6 from J, leaving 21 bases between them.

V is TRBV5-4 and J is TRBJ2-7, with D perhaps assigned TRBD1 or TRBD2 (5 bases each). Germline V gene lookup returns CDR1 SGHNT and CDR2 YYREEE (reference sequence). Trimming took off 4 bases at V and 2 bases at J, with 13 bases between the two ends. The length of the CDR3 is 14 residues. This CDR3 is CASSPRDPTYEQYF. CDR3 DNA: TGTGCCAGCAGCCCCCGGGACCCAACCTACGAGCAGTACTTC.

This sequence joins TRBV11-2 and TRBJ2-7; possible D gene TRBD2, 6 bases. The germline gives CDR1 SGHAT, CDR2 FQNNGV. Trimming left V 5 bases short and J 3 bases short, with 11 bases between. The CDR3 sequence is 13 residues long. CDR3 loop: CASSPGSGYEQYF. The CDR3 nucleotides read TGTGCCAGCAGCCCCGGTAGCGGCTACGAGCAGTACTTC.

This clone was seen only once. The chain carries TRBV9 and TRBJ2-5; D ambiguous. The CDR3 runs to 12 residues. V was pared by 0 bases and J by 2 bases, with 2 bases between. Per the germline V gene, CDR1 is SGDLS and CDR2 is YYNGEE. CDR3 in amino acids: CASSVEQETQYF. CDR3 sequence (DNA): TGTGCCAGCAGCGTAGAACAAGAGACCCAGTACTTC.

This chain links TRBV2 with TRBJ1-4; D unclear. Trimming removed 4 bases at V and 5 bases at J, with 5 bases between. Germline V gene data show CDR1 as SNHLY and CDR2 as FYNNEI. The CDR3 has 12 residues. The chain's CDR3 is CASSGRNEKLFF. As DNA, the CDR3 is TGTGCCAGCAGTGGTCGAAATGAAAAACTGTTTTTT.

The chain is built from TRBV7-9 and TRBJ2-4, with D perhaps TRBD2 (5 bases). Germline V gene lookup returns CDR1 SEHNR and CDR2 FQNEAQ (reference sequence). Trimming left V 2 bases short and J 4 bases short, with 15 bases between. The CDR3 has 16 residues. The CDR3 here is CASSLPPSLGKNIQYF. CDR3 sequence (DNA): TGTGCCAGCAGCTTACCGCCTAGCCTGGGGAAAAACATTCAGTACTTC.

The V and J genes are TRBV29-1 and TRBJ2-7; D possibly uses TRBD1 or TRBD2 (6 bases each). The V gene lost 5 bases and the J gene lost 6 bases, with 17 bases spanning the gap. Germline CDR1 SQVTM, CDR2 ANQGSEA. The CDR3 contains 13 residues. CDR3 residues: CSVISTEGGEQYF. The CDR3 bases are TGCAGCGTTATTAGTACAGAGGGGGGCGAGCAGTACTTC.

V usage is TRBV18 and J usage is TRBJ2-2; D uncertain. The V and J ends lost 2 bases and 3 bases respectively, with 4 bases between them. CDR1 and CDR2 from the germline V gene are KGHSH and LQKENI. The CDR3 totals 13 residues. The CDR3 sequence: CASSPGDTGELFF. CDR3 nucleotide sequence: TGTGCCAGCTCACCAGGGGACACCGGGGAGCTGTTTTTT. Combining the CDR3 with reference TRBV18 and TRBJ2-2 gives the whole variable domain NAGVMQNPRHLVRRRGQEARLRCSPMKGHSHVYWYRQLPEEGLKFMVYLQKENIIDESGMPKERFSAEFPKEGPSILRIQQVVRGDSAAYFCASSPGDTGELFFGEGSRLTVL.

The rearrangement uses TRBV6-5 and TRBJ2-7; 7 bases are a match to TRBD2. The CDR3 loop spans 15 amino acids. Looked up from germline, CDR1 is MNHEY and CDR2 is SVGAGI. Losses at the gene ends were 8 bases for V and 2 bases for J; bases not matched to a gene: 12. CDR3 residues: CASSPAWDYTYEQYF. In DNA form, the CDR3 reads TGTGCCAGCTCCCCGGCGTGGGACTACACCTACGAGCAGTACTTC.

The chain links TRBV29-1 to TRBJ2-5; 9 nucleotides agree with TRBD1. The length of the CDR3 is 15 residues. Trimming took 5 bases from V and 5 from J; bases not matched to a gene: 12. Germline V lookup: CDR1 SQVTM, CDR2 ANQGSEA. CDR3 in amino acids: CSVKTGTGWAETQYF. The CDR3 coding sequence is TGCAGCGTTAAAACCGGGACAGGGTGGGCGGAGACCCAGTACTTC.

The V and J genes are TRBV6-6 and TRBJ2-6; no definite D call. The CDR3 has 15 residues. Trimming cost V 2 bases and J 0 bases, with 5 bases left between them. Germline V lookup: CDR1 MNHNY, CDR2 SVGAGI (reference sequence). The CDR3 sequence is CASSYIGSGANVLTF. The CDR3 DNA is TGTGCCAGCAGTTACATCGGCTCTGGGGCCAACGTCCTGACTTTC.